This record covers a single TCR beta chain. As yet, its antigen is unknown. Genomic DNA of each subset was evenly split across several immunoSEQ plates. Study processing details: Filtering differed since immunoSEQ provided only junctions, with no quality scores. Method: immunoSEQ multiplex PCR; TCRdb's copy keeps in-frame clones and lacks some. V and J calls and clone size come straight from that table; D and trimming were deduced from the DNA. The sample has approximately 2.5 million clones, 80% to 95% seen once. These data belong to a study of shared clonotypes between healthy human individuals. Germline V gives CDR1 MDHEN, CDR2 SYDVKM. This CDR3 is 18 amino acids long. Trimming removed 6 bases from V and 0 bases from J; junction bases left unmatched: 10. Only Caucasian adults living in Nashville, Tennessee made up the donor group. The study, taken as a whole, reports: Sampling covered blood only; tissue repertoires likely differ.

The chain uses TRBV28 and TRBJ2-6; TRBD1 aligns across 8 bases. The material sequenced was naive CD4+ T cells from PBMCs. As for subset: CD45RA+ positively selected. The receptor's source is a man between 18 and 29 years old in good health. Some clones in this sample may be carry-over from other donors' samples. CDR3: CASSIITGTGSGANVLTF. The CDR3 DNA reads as TGTGCCAGCAGCATTATCACCGGGACAGGCTCTGGGGCCAACGTCCTGACTTTC. Together with reference TRBV28 and TRBJ2-6, the CDR3 gives the full variable domain: DVKVTQSSRYLVKRTGEKVFLECVQDMDHENMFWYRQDPGLGLRLIYFSYDVKMKEKGDIPEGYSVSREKKERFSLILESASTNQTSMYLCASSIITGTGSGANVLTFGAGSRLTVL.